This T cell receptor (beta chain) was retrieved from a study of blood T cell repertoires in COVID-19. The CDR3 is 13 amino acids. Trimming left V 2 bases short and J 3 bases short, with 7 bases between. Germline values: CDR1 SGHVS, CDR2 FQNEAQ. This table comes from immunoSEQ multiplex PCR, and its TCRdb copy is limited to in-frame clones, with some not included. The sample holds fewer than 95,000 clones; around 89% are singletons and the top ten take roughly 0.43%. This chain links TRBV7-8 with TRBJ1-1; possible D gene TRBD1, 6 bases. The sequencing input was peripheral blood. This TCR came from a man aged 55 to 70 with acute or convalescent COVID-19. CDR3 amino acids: CASSLSGDTEAFF. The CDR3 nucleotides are TGTGCCAGCAGCTTATCAGGGGACACTGAAGCTTTCTTT.